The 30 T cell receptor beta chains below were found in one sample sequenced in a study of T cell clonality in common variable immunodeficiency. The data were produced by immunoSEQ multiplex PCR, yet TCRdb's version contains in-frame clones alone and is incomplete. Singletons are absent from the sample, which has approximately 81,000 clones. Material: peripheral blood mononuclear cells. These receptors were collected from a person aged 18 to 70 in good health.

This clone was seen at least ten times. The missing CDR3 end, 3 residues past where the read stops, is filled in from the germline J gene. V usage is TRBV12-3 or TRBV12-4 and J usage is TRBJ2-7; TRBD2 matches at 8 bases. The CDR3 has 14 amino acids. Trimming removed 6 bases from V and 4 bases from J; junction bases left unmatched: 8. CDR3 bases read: TGTGCCAGCAGCCCTAGCGGGTCCTTTTACGAG. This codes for CASSPSGSFYE. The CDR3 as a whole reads CASSPSGSFYEQYF.

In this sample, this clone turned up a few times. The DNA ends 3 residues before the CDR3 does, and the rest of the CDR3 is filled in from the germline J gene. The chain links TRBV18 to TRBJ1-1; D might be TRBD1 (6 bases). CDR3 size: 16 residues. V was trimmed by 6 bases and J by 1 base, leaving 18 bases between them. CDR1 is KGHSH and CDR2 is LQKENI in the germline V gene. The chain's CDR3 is CASSPQGGQSNTEAFF. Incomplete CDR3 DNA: TGTGCCAGCTCCCCGCAGGGCGGACAGTCGAACACTGAA.

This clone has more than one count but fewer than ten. CDR3 DNA, as far as it was read: TGTGCCACCGGGGGAGTGGCCGCCCGGGTAGGCGCCGGGGAG. Protein sequence: CATGGVAARVGAGE. The complete CDR3 sequence is CATGGVAARVGAGELFF. This rearrangement joins TRBV7-8 to TRBJ2-2, with D perhaps TRBD2 (6 bases). The CDR3 end lies 3 residues beyond the end of the read and is filled in from the germline J gene. There are 17 residues in the CDR3. Trimming took 10 bases from V and 6 from J, leaving 27 bases between them. The V gene's germline CDR1 is SGHVS and CDR2 FQNEAQ.

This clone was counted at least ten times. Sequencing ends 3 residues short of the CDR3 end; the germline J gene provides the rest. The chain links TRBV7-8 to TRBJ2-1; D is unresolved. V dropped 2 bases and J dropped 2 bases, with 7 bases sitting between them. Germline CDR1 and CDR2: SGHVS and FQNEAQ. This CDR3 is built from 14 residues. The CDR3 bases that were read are TGTGCCAGCAGCTTACCAGTGACCTACAATGAG. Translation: CASSLPVTYNE. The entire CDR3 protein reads CASSLPVTYNEQFF.

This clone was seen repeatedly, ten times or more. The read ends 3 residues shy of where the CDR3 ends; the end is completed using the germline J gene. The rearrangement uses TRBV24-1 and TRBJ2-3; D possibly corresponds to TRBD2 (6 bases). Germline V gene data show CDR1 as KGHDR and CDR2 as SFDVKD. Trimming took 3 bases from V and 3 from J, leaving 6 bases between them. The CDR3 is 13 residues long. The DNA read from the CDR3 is TGTGCCACCAGTGATGGAGGGACAGATACG. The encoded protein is CATSDGGTDT. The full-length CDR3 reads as CATSDGGTDTQYF.

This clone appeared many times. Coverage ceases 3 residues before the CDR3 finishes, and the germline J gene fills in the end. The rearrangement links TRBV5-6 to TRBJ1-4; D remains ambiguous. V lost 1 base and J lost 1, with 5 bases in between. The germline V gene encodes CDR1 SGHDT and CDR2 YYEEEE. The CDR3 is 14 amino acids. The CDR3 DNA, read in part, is TGTGCCAGCAGCTTGCGGGGAACTAATGAAAAA. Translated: CASSLRGTNEK. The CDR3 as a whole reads CASSLRGTNEKLFF.

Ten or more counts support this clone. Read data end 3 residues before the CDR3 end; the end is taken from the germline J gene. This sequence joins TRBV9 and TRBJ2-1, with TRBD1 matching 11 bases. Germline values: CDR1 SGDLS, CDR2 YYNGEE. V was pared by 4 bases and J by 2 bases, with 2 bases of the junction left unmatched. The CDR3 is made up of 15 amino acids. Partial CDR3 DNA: TGTGCCAGCAGCACGGGACAGGGGGCCTACAATGAG. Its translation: CASSTGQGAYNE. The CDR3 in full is CASSTGQGAYNEQFF. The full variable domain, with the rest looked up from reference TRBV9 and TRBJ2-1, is DSGVTQTPKHLITATGQRVTLRCSPRSGDLSVYWYQQSLDQGLQFLIQYYNGEERAKGNILERFSAQQFPDLHSELNLSSLELGDSALYFCASSTGQGAYNEQFFGPGTRLTVL.

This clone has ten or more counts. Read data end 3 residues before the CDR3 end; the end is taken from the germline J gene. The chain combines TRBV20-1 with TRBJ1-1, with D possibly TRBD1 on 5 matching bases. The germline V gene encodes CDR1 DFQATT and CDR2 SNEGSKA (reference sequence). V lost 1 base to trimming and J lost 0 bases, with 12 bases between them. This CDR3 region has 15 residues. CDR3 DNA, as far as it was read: TGCAGTGCTAGAGTAGTTCAGGGCATGAACACTGAA. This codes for CSARVVQGMNTE. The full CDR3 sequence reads CSARVVQGMNTEAFF.

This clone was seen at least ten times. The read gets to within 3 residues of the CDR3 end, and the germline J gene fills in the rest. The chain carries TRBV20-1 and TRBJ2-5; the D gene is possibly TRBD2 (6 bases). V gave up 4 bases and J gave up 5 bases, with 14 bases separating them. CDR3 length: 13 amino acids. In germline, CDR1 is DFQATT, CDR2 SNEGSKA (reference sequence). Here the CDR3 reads CSATTSTGETQYF. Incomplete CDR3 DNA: TGCAGTGCTACGACTAGTACGGGGGAGACC.

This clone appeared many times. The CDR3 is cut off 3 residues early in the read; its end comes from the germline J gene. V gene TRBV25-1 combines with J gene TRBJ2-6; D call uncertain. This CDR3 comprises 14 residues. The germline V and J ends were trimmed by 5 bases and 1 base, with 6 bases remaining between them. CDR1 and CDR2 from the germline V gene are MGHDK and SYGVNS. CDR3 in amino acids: CASSLGSGANVLTF. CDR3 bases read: TGTGCCAGCAGTCTAGGTTCTGGGGCCAACGTC.

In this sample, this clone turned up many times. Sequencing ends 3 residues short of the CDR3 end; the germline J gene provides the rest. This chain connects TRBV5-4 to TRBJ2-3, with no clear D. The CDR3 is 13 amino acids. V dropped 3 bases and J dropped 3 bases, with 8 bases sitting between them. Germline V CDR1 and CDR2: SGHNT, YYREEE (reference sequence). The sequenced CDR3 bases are TGTGCCAGCAGCTACAAAGCGACAGATACG. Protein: CASSYKATDT. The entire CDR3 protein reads CASSYKATDTQYF.

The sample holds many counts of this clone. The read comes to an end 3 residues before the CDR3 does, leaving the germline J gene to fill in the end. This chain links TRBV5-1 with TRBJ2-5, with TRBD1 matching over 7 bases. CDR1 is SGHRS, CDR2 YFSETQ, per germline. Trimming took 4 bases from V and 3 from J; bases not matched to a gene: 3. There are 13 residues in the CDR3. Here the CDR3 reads CASSVDREETQYF. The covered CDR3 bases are TGCGCCAGCAGCGTAGACAGGGAAGAGACC.

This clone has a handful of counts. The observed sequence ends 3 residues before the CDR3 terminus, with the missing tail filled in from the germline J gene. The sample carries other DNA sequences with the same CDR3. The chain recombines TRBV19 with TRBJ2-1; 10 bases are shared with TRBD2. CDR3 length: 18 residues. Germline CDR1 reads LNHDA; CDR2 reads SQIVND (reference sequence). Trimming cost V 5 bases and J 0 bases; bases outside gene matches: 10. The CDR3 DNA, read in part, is TGTGCCAGTAGTCCCCCGCTAGCGGGAGTGGGCTCCTACAATGAG. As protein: CASSPPLAGVGSYNE. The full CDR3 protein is CASSPPLAGVGSYNEQFF.

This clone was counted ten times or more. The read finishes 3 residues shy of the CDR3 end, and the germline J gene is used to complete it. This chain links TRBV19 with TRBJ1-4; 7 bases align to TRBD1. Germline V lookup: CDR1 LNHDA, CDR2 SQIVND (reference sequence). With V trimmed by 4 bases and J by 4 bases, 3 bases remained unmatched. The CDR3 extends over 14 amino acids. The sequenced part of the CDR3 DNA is TGTGCCAGTAGTAACGACAGGGATAATGAAAAA. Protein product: CASSNDRDNEK. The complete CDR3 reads CASSNDRDNEKLFF.

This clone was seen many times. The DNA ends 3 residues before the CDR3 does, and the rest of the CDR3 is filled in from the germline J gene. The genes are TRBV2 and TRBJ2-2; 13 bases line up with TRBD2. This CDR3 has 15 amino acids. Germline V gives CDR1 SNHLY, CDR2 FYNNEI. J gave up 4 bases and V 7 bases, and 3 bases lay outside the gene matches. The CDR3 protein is CASNGLAGVTGELFF. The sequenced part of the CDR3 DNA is TGTGCCAGCAACGGACTAGCGGGGGTCACCGGGGAG. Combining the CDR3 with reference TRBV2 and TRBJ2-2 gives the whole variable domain EPEVTQTPSHQVTQMGQEVILRCVPISNHLYFYWYRQILGQKVEFLVSFYNNEISEKSEIFDDQFSVERPDGSNFTLKIRSTKLEDSAMYFCASNGLAGVTGELFFGEGSRLTVL.

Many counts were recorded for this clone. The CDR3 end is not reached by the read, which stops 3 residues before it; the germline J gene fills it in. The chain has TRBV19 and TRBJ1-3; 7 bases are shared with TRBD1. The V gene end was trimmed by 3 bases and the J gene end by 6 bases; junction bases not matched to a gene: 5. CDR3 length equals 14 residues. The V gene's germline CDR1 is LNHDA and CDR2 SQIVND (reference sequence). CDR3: CASSIQGVANTIYF. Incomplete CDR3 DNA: TGTGCCAGTAGTATCCAGGGGGTGGCAAACACC.

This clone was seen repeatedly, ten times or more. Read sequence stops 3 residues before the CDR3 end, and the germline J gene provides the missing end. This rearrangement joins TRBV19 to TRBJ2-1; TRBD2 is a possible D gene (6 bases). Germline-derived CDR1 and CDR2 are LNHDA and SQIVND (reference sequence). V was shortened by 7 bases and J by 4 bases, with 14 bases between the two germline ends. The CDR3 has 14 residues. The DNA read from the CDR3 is TGTGCCAGTACCCATCCCGGGGGTTACAATGAG. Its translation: CASTHPGGYNE. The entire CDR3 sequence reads CASTHPGGYNEQFF.

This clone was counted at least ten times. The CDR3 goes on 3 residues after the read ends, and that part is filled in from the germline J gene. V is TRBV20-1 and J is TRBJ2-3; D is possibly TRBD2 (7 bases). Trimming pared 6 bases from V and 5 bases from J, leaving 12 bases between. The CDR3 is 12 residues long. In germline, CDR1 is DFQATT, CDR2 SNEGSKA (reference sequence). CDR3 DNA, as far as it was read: TGCAGTGCCGGGGGGCGAGAAGATACG. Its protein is CSAGGREDT. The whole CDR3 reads CSAGGREDTQYF.

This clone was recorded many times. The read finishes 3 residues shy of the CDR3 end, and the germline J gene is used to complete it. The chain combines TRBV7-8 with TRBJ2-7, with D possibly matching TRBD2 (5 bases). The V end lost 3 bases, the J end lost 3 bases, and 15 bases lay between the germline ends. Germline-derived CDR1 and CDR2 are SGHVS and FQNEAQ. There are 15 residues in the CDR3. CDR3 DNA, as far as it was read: TGTGCCAGCAGCTTTGGGTCCGGACTCTACTACGAG. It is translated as CASSFGSGLYYE. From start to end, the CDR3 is CASSFGSGLYYEQYF.

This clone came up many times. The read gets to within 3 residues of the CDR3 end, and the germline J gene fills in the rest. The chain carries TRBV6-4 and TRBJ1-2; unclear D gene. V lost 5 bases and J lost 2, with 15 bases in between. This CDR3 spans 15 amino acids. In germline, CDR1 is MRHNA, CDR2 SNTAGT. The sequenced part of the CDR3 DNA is TGTGCCAGCAGTCCCTCGGCAGGCTTCAACTATGGC. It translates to CASSPSAGFNYG. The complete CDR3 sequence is CASSPSAGFNYGYTF.

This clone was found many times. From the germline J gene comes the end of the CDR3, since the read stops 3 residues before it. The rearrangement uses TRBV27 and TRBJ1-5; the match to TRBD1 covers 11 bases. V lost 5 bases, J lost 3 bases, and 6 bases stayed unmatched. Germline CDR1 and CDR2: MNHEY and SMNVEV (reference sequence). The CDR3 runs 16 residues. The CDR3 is CASSSRTGGLNQPQHF. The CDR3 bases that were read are TGTGCCAGCAGTAGCCGGACAGGGGGCCTCAATCAGCCC.

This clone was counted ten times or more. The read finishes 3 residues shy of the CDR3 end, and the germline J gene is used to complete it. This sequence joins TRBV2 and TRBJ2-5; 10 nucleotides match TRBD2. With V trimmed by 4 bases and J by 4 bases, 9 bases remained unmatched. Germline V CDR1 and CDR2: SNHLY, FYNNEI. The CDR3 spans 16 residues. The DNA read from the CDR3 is TGTGCCAGCAGTGTAGGAGCGGGAGGGTCAGGAGAGACC. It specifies CASSVGAGGSGET. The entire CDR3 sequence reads CASSVGAGGSGETQYF.

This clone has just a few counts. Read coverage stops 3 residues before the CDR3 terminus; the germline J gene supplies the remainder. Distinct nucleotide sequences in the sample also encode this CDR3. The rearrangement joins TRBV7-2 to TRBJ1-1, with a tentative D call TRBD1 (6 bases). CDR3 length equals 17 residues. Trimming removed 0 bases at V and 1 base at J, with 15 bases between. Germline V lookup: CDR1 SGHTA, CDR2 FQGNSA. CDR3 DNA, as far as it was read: TGTGCCAGCAGCTTAGCATCTCCAGGGGCCGGGAACACTGAA. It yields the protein CASSLASPGAGNTE. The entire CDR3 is CASSLASPGAGNTEAFF.

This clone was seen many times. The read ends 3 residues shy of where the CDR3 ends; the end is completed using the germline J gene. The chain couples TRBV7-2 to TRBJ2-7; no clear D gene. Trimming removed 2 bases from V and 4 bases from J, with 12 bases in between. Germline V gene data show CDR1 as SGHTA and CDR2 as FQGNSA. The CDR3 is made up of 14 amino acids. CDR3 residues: CASSLRLVGYEQYF. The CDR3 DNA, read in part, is TGTGCCAGCAGCTTACGACTGGTGGGTTACGAG. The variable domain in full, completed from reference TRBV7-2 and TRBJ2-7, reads GAGVSQSPSNKVTEKGKDVELRCDPISGHTALYWYRQSLGQGLEFLIYFQGNSAPDKSGLPSDRFSAERTGGSVSTLTIQRTQQEDSAVYLCASSLRLVGYEQYFGPGTRLTVT.

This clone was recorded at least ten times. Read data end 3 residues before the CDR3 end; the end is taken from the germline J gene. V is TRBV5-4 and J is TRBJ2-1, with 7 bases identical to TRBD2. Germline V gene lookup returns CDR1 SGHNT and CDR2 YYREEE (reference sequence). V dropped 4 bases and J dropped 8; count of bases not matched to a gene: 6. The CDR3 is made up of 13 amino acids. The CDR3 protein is CASSRIGLDEQFF. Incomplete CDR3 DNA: TGTGCCAGCAGCCGCATCGGACTAGATGAG.

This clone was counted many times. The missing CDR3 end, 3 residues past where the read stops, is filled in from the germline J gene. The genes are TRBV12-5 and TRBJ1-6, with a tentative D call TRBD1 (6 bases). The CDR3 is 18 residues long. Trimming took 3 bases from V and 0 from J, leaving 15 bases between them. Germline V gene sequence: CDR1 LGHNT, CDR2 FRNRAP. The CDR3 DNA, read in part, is TGTGCTAGTGGTTTCAGGACAGCCATTAGCTCCTATAATTCACCC. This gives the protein CASGFRTAISSYNSP. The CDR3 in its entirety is CASGFRTAISSYNSPLHF. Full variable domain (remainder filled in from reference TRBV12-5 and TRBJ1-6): DARVTQTPRHKVTEMGQEVTMRCQPILGHNTVFWYRQTMMQGLELLAYFRNRAPLDDSGMPKDRFSAEMPDATLATLKIQPSEPRDSAVYFCASGFRTAISSYNSPLHFGNGTRLTVT.

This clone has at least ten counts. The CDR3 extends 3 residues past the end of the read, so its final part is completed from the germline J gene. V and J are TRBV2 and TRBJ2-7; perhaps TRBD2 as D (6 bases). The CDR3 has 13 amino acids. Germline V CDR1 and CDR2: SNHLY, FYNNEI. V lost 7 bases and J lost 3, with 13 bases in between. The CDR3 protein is CASNAGSYYEQYF. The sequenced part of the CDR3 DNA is TGTGCCAGCAACGCGGGATCGTACTACGAG.

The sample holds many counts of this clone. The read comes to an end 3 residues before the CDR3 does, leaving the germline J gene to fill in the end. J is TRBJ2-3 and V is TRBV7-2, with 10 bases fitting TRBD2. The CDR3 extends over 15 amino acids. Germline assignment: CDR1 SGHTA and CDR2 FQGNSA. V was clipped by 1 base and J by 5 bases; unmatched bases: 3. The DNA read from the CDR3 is TGTGCCAGCAGCTTAGGGTCTAGCGGGAGAGATACG. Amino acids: CASSLGSSGRDT. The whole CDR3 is CASSLGSSGRDTQYF. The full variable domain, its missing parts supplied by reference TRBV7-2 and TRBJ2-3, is GAGVSQSPSNKVTEKGKDVELRCDPISGHTALYWYRQSLGQGLEFLIYFQGNSAPDKSGLPSDRFSAERTGGSVSTLTIQRTQQEDSAVYLCASSLGSSGRDTQYFGPGTRLTVL.

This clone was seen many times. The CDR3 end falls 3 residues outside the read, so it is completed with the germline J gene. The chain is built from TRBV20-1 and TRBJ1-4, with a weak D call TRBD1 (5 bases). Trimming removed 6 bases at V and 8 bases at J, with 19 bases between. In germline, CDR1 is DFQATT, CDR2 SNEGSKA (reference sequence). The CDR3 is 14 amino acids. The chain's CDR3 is CSAGASGGFEKLFF. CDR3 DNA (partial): TGCAGTGCCGGCGCCTCGGGGGGTTTCGAAAAA.

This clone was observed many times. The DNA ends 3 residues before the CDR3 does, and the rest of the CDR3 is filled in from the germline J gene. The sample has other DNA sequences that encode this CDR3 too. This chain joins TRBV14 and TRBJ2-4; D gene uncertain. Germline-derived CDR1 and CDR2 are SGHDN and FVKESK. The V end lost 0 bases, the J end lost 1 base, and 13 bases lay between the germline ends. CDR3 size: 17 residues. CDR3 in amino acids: CASSQDGLGGAKNIQYF. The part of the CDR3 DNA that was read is TGTGCCAGCAGCCAAGATGGGCTTGGTGGGGCCAAAAACATT.